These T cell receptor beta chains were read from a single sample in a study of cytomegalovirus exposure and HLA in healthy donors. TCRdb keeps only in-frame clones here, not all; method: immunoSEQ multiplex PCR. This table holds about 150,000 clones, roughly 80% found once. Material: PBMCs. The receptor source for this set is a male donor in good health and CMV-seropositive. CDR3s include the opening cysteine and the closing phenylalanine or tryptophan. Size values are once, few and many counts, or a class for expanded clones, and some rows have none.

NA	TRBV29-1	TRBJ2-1	CSVDSVAGDNYYEQFF
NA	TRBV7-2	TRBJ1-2	CASSLTGLLNYGYTF
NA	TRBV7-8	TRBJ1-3	CASSPRHNSGNTIYF
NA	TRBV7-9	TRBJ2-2	CASSFRGVDGELFF
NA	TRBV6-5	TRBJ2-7	CASSLQGGNEQYF
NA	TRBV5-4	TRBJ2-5	CASSLRLAEQETQYF
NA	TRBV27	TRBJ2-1	CASGPGLAGYNEQFF
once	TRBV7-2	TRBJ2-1	CASTRIPGQGHNEQFF
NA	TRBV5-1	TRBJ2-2	CATAGFTGELFF
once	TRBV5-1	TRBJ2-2	CASSPPGLAGSGELFF
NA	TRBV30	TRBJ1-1	CAWSVLEGQPANTEAFF
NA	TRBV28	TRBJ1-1	CASIIPGGTGNTEAFF
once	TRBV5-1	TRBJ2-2	CASSYSLQTGELFF
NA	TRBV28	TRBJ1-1	CASVPVRTVTEAFF
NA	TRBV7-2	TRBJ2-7	CASSLARGGFEEQYF
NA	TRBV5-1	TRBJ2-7	CASSLVSRGEQYF
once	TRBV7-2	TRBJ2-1	CASSQRGQGRDNEQFF
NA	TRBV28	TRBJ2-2	CASTPGGYTGELFF
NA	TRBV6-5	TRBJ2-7	CASRPWQVNYEQYF
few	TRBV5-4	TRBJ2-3	CASSPRGVGTDTQYF
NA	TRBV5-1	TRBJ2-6	CASSLNTFSGANVLTF
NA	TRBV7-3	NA	CASSLTGVDDEQYF
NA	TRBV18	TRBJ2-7	CASSPRLASSGEQYF
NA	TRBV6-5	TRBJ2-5	CASSYRGETQYF
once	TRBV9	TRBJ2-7	CASSVEGDYEQYF
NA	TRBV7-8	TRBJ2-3	CASSAGTLTDTQYF
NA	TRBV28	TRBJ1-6	CASSCKGRGRTYNSPLHF
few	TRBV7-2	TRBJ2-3	CASSPPLRQEWNTQYF
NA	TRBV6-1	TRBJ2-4	CASSAWGLRENIQYF
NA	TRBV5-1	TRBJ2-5	CASSSDRGDETQYF
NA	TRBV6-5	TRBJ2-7	CASSYSWNSDDEQYF
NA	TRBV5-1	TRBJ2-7	CASSPQGQAPYEQYF
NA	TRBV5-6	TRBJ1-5	CASSTGQGRQPQHF
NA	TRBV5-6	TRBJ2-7	CASSLWGGSGRGYEQYF
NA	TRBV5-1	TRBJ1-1	CASSLERGGLAFF
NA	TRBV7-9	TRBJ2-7	CASSLALAGGPGKQYF
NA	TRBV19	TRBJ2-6	CASSLRISGANVLTF
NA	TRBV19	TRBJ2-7	CASKQTGTGSYEQYF
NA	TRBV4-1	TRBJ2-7	CASSPDRGREQYF
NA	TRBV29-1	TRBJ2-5	CSVVGQGETQYF
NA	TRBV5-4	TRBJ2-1	CASTSSSIYNEQFF
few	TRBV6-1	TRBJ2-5	CASSEEERGQGVETQYF
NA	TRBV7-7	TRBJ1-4	CASSAHPGTGNEKLFF
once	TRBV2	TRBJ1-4	CASKGTDHNEKLFF
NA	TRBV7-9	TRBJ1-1	CSSSPGHLNTEAFF
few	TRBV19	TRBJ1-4	CASSFTGFNEKLFF
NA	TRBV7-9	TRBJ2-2	CSSSHLAGDTGELFF
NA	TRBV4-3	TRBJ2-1	CASSPRGPEDEQFF
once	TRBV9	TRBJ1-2	CATRGGGSGGYTF
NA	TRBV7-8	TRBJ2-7	CASSLRLASYYEQYF